This T cell receptor (beta chain) was identified in a study of cytomegalovirus exposure and HLA in healthy donors. CDR3 length: 14 residues. The V and J ends lost 1 base and 2 bases respectively, with 7 bases between them. Germline assignment: CDR1 SGHAT and CDR2 FQDESV (reference sequence). In the PCR, 60 Vbeta and 13 Jbeta primers were used. Here immunoSEQ multiplex PCR was the method, and the copy in TCRdb shows in-frame clones only, minus some. The sample comprises more than 95,000 clones, approximately 75% of which are singletons, and roughly 15% rests with the top ten. The chain employs TRBV11-1 and TRBJ2-3; no firm D call. The clonotype comes from a woman in her seventies in good health and CMV-seropositive. The source material was PBMCs. CDR3 region: CASSLGENTDTQYF. For the CDR3, the DNA is TGTGCCAGCAGCTTAGGAGAGAACACAGATACGCAGTATTTT.